This T cell receptor (beta chain) was profiled in a study of blood T cell repertoires in COVID-19. Across the study: Some COVID-19 samples were acute and others convalescent; all came from the United States, Italy and Spain.

The authors' processing: Researchers report that nucleated cell counts were estimated from reference gene primer amplification. Using immunoSEQ multiplex PCR, the repertoire was profiled, and TCRdb retains in-frame clones only, with some absent. Clone size and V and J calls were adopted from that table, with D and trimming inferred from the DNA. The table has around 140,000 clones, around nine tenths seen once. Germline V gene lookup returns CDR1 LGHDT and CDR2 YNNKEL (reference sequence). Trimming cost V 1 base and J 0 bases; bases outside gene matches: 3. This CDR3 region has 16 residues. This chain connects TRBV3-1 (or the pseudogene TRBV3-2) to TRBJ2-1; 7 bases are a match to TRBD2. The receptor was isolated from a woman aged 70-85 years with COVID-19, enrolled during active disease. Input material: peripheral blood. CDR3 sequence: CASSQGLAVSYNEQFF. The CDR3 bases are TGTGCCAGCAGCCAAGGGCTAGCGGTCTCCTACAATGAGCAGTTCTTC.